These 21 T cell receptor beta chains share one sample of origin, sequenced in a study of T-cell memory formation after mild COVID-19. In TCRdb, the 5' RACE reads were re-called with MiXCR into one record per CDR3 protein. Altogether 90,000 to 130,000 distinct CDR3 sequences are present, roughly a sixth being singletons, with the ten largest covering roughly 5.5%. The sample consisted of PBMCs or a T cell subset sorted from them (not recorded which). The source is a young man who had mild COVID-19 (a few samples of this study predate the infection). Cell type and time point are not known.

This clonotype showed up just a few times. CDR3 in DNA: TGTGCCAGCACCGCAAAATGGAGCTACGAGCAGTACGTC. Translated: CASTAKWSYEQYV. This chain links TRBV2 with TRBJ2-7, with no clear D. This CDR3 is built from 13 residues. V lost 7 bases and J 3 bases, leaving 13 bases between the germline ends. Germline V gene lookup returns CDR1 SNHLY and CDR2 FYNNEI.

This chain links TRBV7-9 with TRBJ2-3, with 9 bases matching TRBD1. Per germline, CDR1 SEHNR and CDR2 FQNEAQ (reference sequence). The CDR3 sequence is 14 residues long. The V gene end was trimmed by 6 bases and the J gene end by 6 bases; junction bases not matched to a gene: 7. The CDR3 nucleotides are TGTGCCAGCAGGTACAGGGGGCAGAGGGATACGCAGTATTTT. It translates to CASRYRGQRDTQYF.

V usage is TRBV20-1 and J usage is TRBJ2-3, with D possibly matching TRBD2 (7 bases). Germline V lookup: CDR1 DFQATT, CDR2 SNEGSKA (reference sequence). V was trimmed by 0 bases and J by 4 bases, leaving 14 bases between them. The CDR3 consists of 15 residues. In DNA, the CDR3 is TGCAGTGCTAGAGATTTTTCGCGGGGGCCAGATACGCAGTATTTT. It translates to CSARDFSRGPDTQYF.

Here the CDR3 DNA reads TGTGCCAGCAGCCCCAGGTCAACCACGGATACGCAGTATTTT. Translation: CASSPRSTTDTQYF. The rearrangement joins TRBV3-1 to TRBJ2-3; D is ambiguous. V was cut by 4 bases and J by 6 bases, with 14 bases left in between. Germline V gene sequence: CDR1 LGHDT, CDR2 YNNKEL (reference sequence). The CDR3 covers 14 residues.

This clonotype has more than one count but fewer than ten. The gene calls are TRBV6-1 and TRBJ1-2, with TRBD1 matching 12 bases. The CDR3 contains 15 residues. V was clipped by 6 bases and J by 5 bases; unmatched bases: 7. The germline V gene encodes CDR1 MNHNS and CDR2 SASEGT. Here the CDR3 reads CASRWGQGARYGYTF. DNA of the CDR3: TGTGCCAGCAGGTGGGGACAGGGGGCCAGATATGGCTACACCTTC.

This clonotype was detected a few times. This chain uses TRBV12-3 or TRBV12-4 with TRBJ1-5; D ambiguous. Trimming left V 4 bases short and J 9 bases short, with 19 bases between. The CDR3 consists of 15 residues. The CDR3 DNA reads as TGTGCCAGCAGTTATGATGTCGGGTGGGCTGGGCCCCAGCATTTT. It encodes CASSYDVGWAGPQHF.

This clonotype was picked up a small number of times. The gene calls are TRBV12-3 or TRBV12-4 and TRBJ2-3; D could derive from TRBD1 or TRBD2 (5 bases each). This CDR3 has 14 amino acids. Trimming stripped 6 bases from V and 4 bases from J, with 14 bases between. The CDR3 spells CASRLGDPSDTQYF. CDR3 DNA: TGTGCCAGCAGGTTGGGGGACCCATCAGATACGCAGTATTTT.

The CDR3 is CASSLRGAGNTIYF. The CDR3 bases are TGTGCCAGCAGCTTGAGGGGAGCTGGAAACACCATATATTTT. The rearrangement joins TRBV7-6 to TRBJ1-3; possibly TRBD1 for D (5 bases). The V and J ends lost 3 bases and 2 bases respectively, with 8 bases between them. The CDR3 totals 14 residues. Germline V CDR1 and CDR2: SGHVS, FNYEAQ.

The genes are TRBV28 and TRBJ2-2, with D maybe TRBD2 (7 bases). This CDR3 spans 14 amino acids. The V gene's germline CDR1 is MDHEN and CDR2 SYDVKM. Trimming shortened V by 3 bases and J by 7 bases, and 12 bases separated the two germline ends. CDR3 in amino acids: CASSLGGGFGELFF. The DNA for the CDR3 is TGTGCCAGCAGTTTGGGCGGGGGCTTCGGGGAGCTGTTTTTT.

This clonotype has more than one count but fewer than ten. The chain links TRBV5-1 to TRBJ1-2, with 10 nucleotides matching TRBD1. V dropped 7 bases and J dropped 8; count of bases not matched to a gene: 5. The CDR3 is 12 amino acids. Germline CDR1 reads SGHRS; CDR2 reads YFSETQ. The CDR3 protein is CASGGQGPGYTF. CDR3 DNA sequence: TGCGCCAGCGGGGGACAGGGGCCCGGCTACACCTTC.

This clonotype was counted many times. The chain recombines TRBV7-9 with TRBJ2-4, with D perhaps given as TRBD1 or TRBD2 (6 bases each). The CDR3 is 15 residues long. Germline CDR1 and CDR2: SEHNR and FQNEAQ (reference sequence). V was trimmed by 1 base and J by 6 bases, leaving 13 bases between them. This CDR3 reads CASSLDSGGGNIQYF. The DNA for the CDR3 is TGTGCCAGCAGCTTAGACTCTGGAGGGGGAAACATTCAGTACTTC.

This chain joins TRBV6-1 and TRBJ1-3; D perhaps matches TRBD1 (5 bases). Trimming took 7 bases from V and 4 from J, leaving 11 bases between them. The germline CDR1 and CDR2 sequences are MNHNS and SASEGT. This CDR3 region has 13 residues. The CDR3 bases are TGTGCCAGCACTTACCAGGGAGGAAACACCATATATTTT. It codes for CASTYQGGNTIYF.

This clonotype showed up just a few times. The chain couples TRBV28 to TRBJ2-5; a weak D match, TRBD2 (5 bases). The CDR3 runs to 12 residues. Trimming took 11 bases from V and 5 from J, leaving 15 bases between them. CDR1 MDHEN and CDR2 SYDVKM come from the germline V gene. The CDR3 region is CACQTSGETQYF. The CDR3, as DNA: TGTGCCTGCCAGACGTCGGGGGAGACCCAGTACTTC.

The rearrangement uses TRBV29-1 and TRBJ2-1; D is unclear. The germline V gene has CDR1 SQVTM and CDR2 ANQGSEA. This CDR3 is built from 12 residues. Trimming removed 6 bases at V and 7 bases at J, with 13 bases between. CDR3 bases: TGCAGCGTCATAGAGAACATAAATGAGCAGTTCTTC. Translating gives CSVIENINEQFF.

This clonotype has a count of ten or more. The chain is built from TRBV5-1 and TRBJ2-3, with D perhaps TRBD2 (6 bases). Trimming removed 0 bases at V and 1 base at J, with 6 bases between. Germline lookup yields CDR1 SGHRS and CDR2 YFSETQ. The CDR3 has 14 residues. The CDR3 loop is CASSLGEGTDTQYF. CDR3 sequence (DNA): TGCGCCAGCAGCTTGGGGGAGGGCACAGATACGCAGTATTTT.

This clonotype was observed a few times. This chain joins TRBV6-2 or TRBV6-3 and TRBJ2-2, with 8 bases that match TRBD2. Germline CDR1 and CDR2: MNHEY and SVGEGT. Germline trimming cut 7 bases from V and 4 bases from J; bases unmatched to any gene: 5. This CDR3 contains 14 residues. CDR3 in DNA: TGTGCCAGCATCTCCCGGGAGGGCACCGGGGAGCTGTTTTTT. It encodes CASISREGTGELFF.

The rearrangement links TRBV5-1 to TRBJ2-7; tentative D call: TRBD1 (6 bases). This CDR3 region has 17 residues. Trimming cost V 1 base and J 0 bases, with 17 bases left between them. Germline V gene data show CDR1 as SGHRS and CDR2 as YFSETQ. CDR3 region: CASSLSSGAGNSYEQYF. As DNA, the CDR3 is TGCGCCAGCAGCTTGTCGTCAGGGGCCGGGAACTCCTACGAGCAGTACTTC.

This clonotype was seen once. The chain links TRBV20-1 to TRBJ2-5, with 10 bases that match TRBD1. Per the germline V gene, CDR1 is DFQATT and CDR2 is SNEGSKA (reference sequence). V shed 6 bases and J 2 bases; nucleotides not matched to a gene: 9. This CDR3 is built from 15 residues. The CDR3 sequence: CSAPTGGSWQETQYF. CDR3 nucleotide sequence: TGCAGTGCCCCGACAGGGGGCAGTTGGCAAGAGACCCAGTACTTC.

The rearrangement links TRBV7-2 to TRBJ1-5, with a tentative D call TRBD1 (5 bases). The CDR3 length is 16 residues. The V end lost 1 base, the J end lost 3 bases, and 13 bases lay between the germline ends. Germline V gene sequence: CDR1 SGHTA, CDR2 FQGNSA. CDR3 bases: TGTGCCAGCAGCTTAGTTGGAGGGGTTACCAATCAGCCCCAGCATTTT. Protein sequence: CASSLVGGVTNQPQHF.

This clonotype was seen a few times. The chain uses TRBV14 and TRBJ1-2; the D is unclear. CDR3 length: 14 residues. Trimming took 2 bases from V and 4 from J, leaving 11 bases between them. Germline V lookup: CDR1 SGHDN, CDR2 FVKESK. CDR3 nucleotide sequence: TGTGCCAGCAGCCAACGGGGAGGGCTCTATGGCTACACCTTC. Translated, it gives CASSQRGGLYGYTF.

The J gene is TRBJ2-1, the V gene TRBV5-1; possibly TRBD2 for D (6 bases). The CDR3 covers 16 residues. V lost 6 bases to trimming and J lost 2 bases, with 18 bases between them. CDR1 is SGHRS and CDR2 is YFSETQ in the germline V gene. CDR3 bases: TGCGCCAGCACCCGAGGGACGGCGGGGACCTACAATGAGCAGTTCTTC. Its protein is CASTRGTAGTYNEQFF.